The next 14 T cell receptor beta chains were all read from a single sample in a study of CD8+ T cells in alopecia areata. It was cDNA, reverse transcribed from extracted RNA, that served as the sequencing template. The table came from immunoSEQ multiplex PCR; TCRdb's copy has only in-frame clones and leaves some out. The profile shows about 200,000 clones, approximately 57% of them singletons. The treatment here: oral pan-JAK inhibitor, 5-10 mg twice daily. The material was CD4+ T cells sorted from blood, obtained at week 4, from a patient treated with tofacitinib. These receptors all come from a human donor with alopecia areata.

This clone has only a few counts. The chain combines TRBV27 with TRBJ1-1; D gene uncertain. The CDR3 spans 13 residues. In germline, CDR1 is MNHEY, CDR2 SMNVEV (reference sequence). Trimming pared 7 bases from V and 7 bases from J, leaving 16 bases between. Here the CDR3 DNA reads TGTGCCAGCACCCCCTATGGGTCGGATGAAGCTTTCTTT. Amino acids: CASTPYGSDEAFF.

The chain combines TRBV7-6 with TRBJ2-3; D gene ambiguous. The CDR3 is 15 amino acids. Germline V gene data show CDR1 as SGHVS and CDR2 as FNYEAQ. The V end was cut by 5 bases, the J end by 3 bases, with 15 bases between. CDR3 nucleotides: TGTGCCAGCAGCCCAGATATGATCCGAACAGATACGCAGTATTTT. Translating gives CASSPDMIRTDTQYF.

In this sample, this clone turned up many times. V and J are TRBV4-1 and TRBJ1-2; tentative D call: TRBD1 (5 bases). Germline-derived CDR1 and CDR2 are MGHRA and YSYEKL. V was trimmed by 0 bases and J by 4 bases, leaving 12 bases between them. The CDR3 extends over 15 amino acids. This chain's CDR3 is CASSQESARAYGYTF. CDR3 nucleotides: TGCGCCAGCAGCCAAGAGTCGGCCAGGGCCTATGGCTACACCTTC.

The V gene is TRBV23-1, the J gene TRBJ1-6; D is uncertain. TRBV23-1 is treated as an ORF (open reading frame) with a function not yet certain. The CDR3 sequence is 20 residues long. Trimming took off 0 bases at V and 4 bases at J, with 22 bases between the two ends. CDR3 DNA sequence: TGCGCCAGCAGTCAATCTAGGGAATCCCTTCCTTCTCCTTATAATTCACCCCTCCACTTT. This gives the protein CASSQSRESLPSPYNSPLHF.

This clone was picked up a small number of times. The chain joins TRBV29-1 to TRBJ2-3, with D perhaps matching TRBD1 (7 bases). The germline CDR1 and CDR2 sequences are SQVTM and ANQGSEA. This CDR3 contains 13 residues. V was cut by 6 bases and J by 2 bases, with 12 bases left in between. In DNA form, the CDR3 reads TGCAGCGTGCGGGGACAGTACACAGATACGCAGTATTTT. Translated, it gives CSVRGQYTDTQYF.

The chain employs TRBV2 and TRBJ1-1; tentative D call: TRBD1 (5 bases). Trimming cost V 3 bases and J 1 base, with 9 bases left between them. CDR1 is SNHLY and CDR2 is FYNNEI in the germline V gene. The CDR3 sequence is 14 residues long. The CDR3 sequence is CASSDTGENTEAFF. The CDR3 nucleotides read TGTGCCAGCAGTGATACAGGCGAGAACACTGAAGCTTTCTTT.

This clone has a count of ten or more. CDR3 nucleotide sequence: TGTGCCATCAGTGAGGGGACAGAGGGGGGAAAACTGTTTTTT. It specifies CAISEGTEGGKLFF. The J gene is TRBJ1-4, the V gene TRBV10-3; TRBD1 matches at 7 bases. V shed 2 bases and J 10 bases; nucleotides not matched to a gene: 7. CDR3 size: 14 residues. Germline CDR1 ENHRY, CDR2 SYGVKD.

This clone was detected ten times or more. This chain connects TRBV7-2 to TRBJ1-1; possibly TRBD1 for D (6 bases). Between the trimmed V and J ends, which lost 1 base and 4 bases, there was a span of 10 bases. Germline loops: CDR1 SGHTA, CDR2 FQGNSA. This CDR3 has 14 amino acids. The CDR3, as DNA: TGTGCCAGCAGCTTAGATCGCAGGGGCACTGAAGCTTTCTTT. This gives the protein CASSLDRRGTEAFF. Filled out from reference TRBV7-2 and TRBJ1-1, the complete variable domain reads GAGVSQSPSNKVTEKGKDVELRCDPISGHTALYWYRQSLGQGLEFLIYFQGNSAPDKSGLPSDRFSAERTGGSVSTLTIQRTQQEDSAVYLCASSLDRRGTEAFFGQGTRLTVV.

This clone was seen more than once but under ten times. V usage is TRBV12-5 and J usage is TRBJ2-7, with a possible D match to TRBD1 (6 bases). Germline CDR1 and CDR2: LGHNT and FRNRAP. V lost 4 bases to trimming and J lost 0 bases, with 16 bases between them. This CDR3 has 16 residues. The CDR3 nucleotides read TGTGCTAGTGGTTGGGAACCCCAGGGGAGCTCCTACGAGCAGTACTTC. This translates into CASGWEPQGSSYEQYF.

This chain joins TRBV19 and TRBJ2-2, with D unclear. This CDR3 is 13 amino acids long. The V and J ends lost 3 bases and 4 bases respectively, with 6 bases between them. Germline V gene data show CDR1 as LNHDA and CDR2 as SQIVND (reference sequence). CDR3 DNA sequence: TGTGCCAGTAGTATGTGGACCACCGGGGAGCTGTTTTTT. Its protein is CASSMWTTGELFF. The variable domain in full, completed from reference TRBV19 and TRBJ2-2, reads DGGITQSPKYLFRKEGQNVTLSCEQNLNHDAMYWYRQDPGQGLRLIYYSQIVNDFQKGDIAEGYSVSREKKESFPLTVTSAQKNPTAFYLCASSMWTTGELFFGEGSRLTVL.

Written as DNA, the CDR3 is TGTGCCTGGAGTGTGGACTCAGGCTATGGCTACACCTTC. It yields the protein CAWSVDSGYGYTF. V is TRBV30 and J is TRBJ1-2; unclear D gene. This CDR3 contains 13 residues. Germline V gene sequence: CDR1 GTSNPN, CDR2 SVGIG (reference sequence). V was cut by 0 bases and J by 4 bases, with 9 bases left in between.

As for this clone: The same CDR3 arises from other DNA sequences in this sample as well. The rearrangement joins TRBV7-3 to TRBJ2-6; 8 bases agree with TRBD1. V lost 5 bases and J lost 2; bases outside the gene matches: 2. Germline V gene lookup returns CDR1 SGHTA and CDR2 FQGTGA. The CDR3 consists of 15 residues. Here the CDR3 DNA reads TGTGCCAGCAGCCCAGGGGGCGCTGGGGCCAACGTCCTGACTTTC. The encoded protein is CASSPGGAGANVLTF. Supplemented by reference TRBV7-3 and TRBJ2-6, the full variable domain reads GAGVSQTPSNKVTEKGKYVELRCDPISGHTALYWYRQSLGQGPEFLIYFQGTGAADDSGLPNDRFFAVRPEGSVSTLKIQRTERGDSAVYLCASSPGGAGANVLTFGAGSRLTVL.

The V and J genes are TRBV7-2 and TRBJ1-1, with a tentative D call TRBD1 (6 bases). The germline V gene encodes CDR1 SGHTA and CDR2 FQGNSA. V lost 5 bases and J lost 4, with 11 bases in between. The CDR3 loop spans 13 amino acids. CDR3 residues: CASSGQGTTEAFF. The CDR3 nucleotides read TGTGCCAGCAGCGGCCAGGGGACCACTGAAGCTTTCTTT.

The rearrangement uses TRBV29-1 and TRBJ2-1; TRBD2 agrees at 11 bases. Trimming removed 4 bases from V and 9 bases from J; junction bases left unmatched: 5. CDR3 length equals 13 residues. Germline V gene data show CDR1 as SQVTM and CDR2 as ANQGSEA. CDR3 sequence (DNA): TGCAGCGTTGGACTTACTAGCGGGGGTGAGCAGTTCTTC. Residues: CSVGLTSGGEQFF.